Below, 8 T cell receptor beta chains from the same sample are listed, as sequenced in a study of T cell repertoires in cytomegalovirus infection. A single record per CDR3 protein comes from TCRdb applying MiXCR to the reads. The sample shows 560,000 or so distinct CDR3 sequences, 15% to 20% of them seen only once. Material for sequencing was CD8+ T cells from PBMCs. These receptors all come from a human donor in good health (CMV status not recorded). Some clones in this sample may be carry-over from other donors' samples.

As concerns this clonotype: Given a much more abundant clone one base away, this may be a read error. This sequence joins TRBV7-9 and TRBJ1-1; D not certain. This CDR3 region has 12 residues. The V and J ends lost 4 bases and 10 bases respectively, with 13 bases between them. In germline, CDR1 is SEHNR, CDR2 FQNEAQ (reference sequence). CDR3 sequence: CASSSDNPVAFF. CDR3 sequence (DNA): TGTGCCAGCAGCTCTGACAATCCTGTAGCTTTCTTT.

This clonotype has a handful of counts. The V call is TRBV24-1, the J call TRBJ1-2; D unresolved. The CDR3 loop spans 12 amino acids. Trimming left V 3 bases short and J 5 bases short, with 6 bases between. In germline, CDR1 is KGHDR, CDR2 SFDVKD. CDR3 sequence: CATSDGPYGYTF. In DNA, the CDR3 is TGTGCCACCAGTGATGGGCCTTATGGCTACACCTTC.

The sample holds many counts of this clonotype. This sequence joins TRBV12-3 or TRBV12-4 and TRBJ1-1; 10 nucleotides line up with TRBD1. J lost 7 bases, V lost 6 bases, and 8 bases had no gene match. CDR3 length: 14 amino acids. The CDR3 DNA sequence: TGTGCCAGCAGCCCGACAGGGGGCTGGGATGAAGCTTTCTTT. The encoded protein is CASSPTGGWDEAFF.

This clonotype came up many times. The gene calls are TRBV15 and TRBJ1-2; D is perhaps TRBD1 (5 bases). With 6 bases removed from V and 0 bases from J, the gap between germline ends came to 23 bases. Germline V lookup: CDR1 LNHNV, CDR2 YYDKDF (reference sequence). This CDR3 has 18 amino acids. The CDR3 loop is CATREAGTEDFTNYGYTF. The CDR3 nucleotides read TGTGCCACCAGAGAGGCCGGGACGGAGGATTTTACTAACTATGGCTACACCTTC.

Only a few counts were recorded for this clonotype. The chain couples TRBV13 to TRBJ2-7; TRBD2 matches at 8 bases. The CDR3 contains 13 residues. V shed 5 bases and J 5 bases; nucleotides not matched to a gene: 5. Germline values: CDR1 PRHDT, CDR2 FYEKMQ (reference sequence). DNA of the CDR3: TGTGCCAGCAGCCCGGAGCGGGAGAACGAGCAGTACTTC. Protein: CASSPERENEQYF.

The sample holds many counts of this clonotype. This chain connects TRBV4-2 to TRBJ2-6; D uncertain. V was shortened by 1 base and J by 2 bases, with 6 bases between the two germline ends. The CDR3 spans 15 residues. Germline loops: CDR1 LGHNA, CDR2 YNFKEQ. CDR3 sequence reads: CASSQGVAGANVLTF. CDR3 nucleotide sequence: TGTGCCAGCAGCCAAGGAGTTGCTGGGGCCAACGTCCTGACTTTC.

This chain connects TRBV6-4 to TRBJ2-3; TRBD1 matches 7 bases. This CDR3 is 14 amino acids long. J lost 4 bases, V lost 4 bases, and 5 bases had no gene match. Per germline, CDR1 MRHNA and CDR2 SNTAGT. Here the CDR3 reads CASSVGGLADTQYF. The CDR3 region has the DNA TGTGCCAGCAGTGTAGGGGGCCTCGCAGATACGCAGTATTTT.

The chain uses TRBV29-1 and TRBJ1-2, with 8 nucleotides matching TRBD1. In germline, CDR1 is SQVTM, CDR2 ANQGSEA. V shed 1 base, J shed 0 bases, and the junction held 1 base outside the gene matches. CDR3 length equals 14 residues. This CDR3 reads CSVEGRGPNYGYTF. The DNA of the CDR3 is TGCAGCGTTGAAGGCAGGGGGCCTAACTATGGCTACACCTTC.